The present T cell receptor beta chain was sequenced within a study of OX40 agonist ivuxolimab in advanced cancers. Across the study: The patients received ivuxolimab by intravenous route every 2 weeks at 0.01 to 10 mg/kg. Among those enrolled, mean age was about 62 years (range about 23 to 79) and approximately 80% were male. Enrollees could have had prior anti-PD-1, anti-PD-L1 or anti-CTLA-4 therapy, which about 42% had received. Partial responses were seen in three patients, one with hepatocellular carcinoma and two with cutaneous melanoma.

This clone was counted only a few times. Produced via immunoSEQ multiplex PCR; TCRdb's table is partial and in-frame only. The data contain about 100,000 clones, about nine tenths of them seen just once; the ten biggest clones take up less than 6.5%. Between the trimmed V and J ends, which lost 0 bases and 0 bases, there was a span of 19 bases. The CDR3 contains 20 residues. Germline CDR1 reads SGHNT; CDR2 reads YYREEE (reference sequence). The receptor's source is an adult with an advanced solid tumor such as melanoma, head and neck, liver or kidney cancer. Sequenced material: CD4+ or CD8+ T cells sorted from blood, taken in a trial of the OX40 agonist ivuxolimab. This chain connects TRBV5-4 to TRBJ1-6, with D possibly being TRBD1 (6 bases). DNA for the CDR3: TGTGCCAGCAGCTTGGGTCCGGGGACAAAGTTTAGCTCCTATAATTCACCCCTCCACTTT. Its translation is CASSLGPGTKFSSYNSPLHF.